What follows is one TCR beta chain and its context. The target of this receptor is not known. Per-nucleotide qualities are absent, and no much larger clonotype sits a single base away. The treatment or condition label, read with the paper, signifies: about 20 received Ad26.COV2.S at low or high dose, single or two shots; about 5 received placebo; per-sample allocation not given. Repertoires of vaccine and placebo recipients were sequenced from samples taken on day 63 after the first injection. In Cohort 1b, around 25 adults aged 18-55 years were enrolled at a single site in Boston, USA, between 29 July and 7 August 2020. Ad26.COV2.S was a replication-incompetent adenovirus type 26 vector expressing a prefusion-stabilized SARS-CoV-2 spike protein from the original Wuhan strain. A distance of 17 bases separates the germline ends of V and J, which lose 4 bases and 3 bases respectively. CDR1 SGDLS and CDR2 YYNGEE were looked up in the germline V gene. Reading from cysteine to phenylalanine, the CDR3 counts 16 amino acids. This entry keeps only the CDR3 DNA: 48 bases, framed from base 1.

The immunoSEQ Assay was used to sequence TCRbeta CDR3 regions. After extraction, genomic DNA underwent amplification by bias-controlled multiplex PCR, followed by high-throughput sequencing. The study's own analysis went as follows. To quantify the absolute abundance of each unique TCRbeta CDR3 region, sequences were collapsed and filtered. T cell fraction was estimated by normalizing TCRbeta template counts to usable DNA, with usable DNA measured through amplification of reference genes found in all nucleated cells. Repertoire TCRs were annotated as SARS-CoV-2-specific by exact matching of V gene, CDR3 amino acid sequence and J gene to a known reactive TCR set. The reference SARS-CoV-2 TCR set was derived from MIRA and filtered for enrichment in COVID-19-positive ImmuneCODE repertoires, a step that removed public or cross-reactive TCRs. Using the MIRA antigens, annotated TCRs were further analysed by specific ORF or by position within an ORF. Breadth was defined as annotated unique rearrangements over total unique productive rearrangements; depth was the summed frequency of those rearrangements. Two-sided Wilcoxon rank-sum tests were applied when comparing TCR breadth between groups. TCRdb took over this immuneACCESS table, retaining in-frame rearrangements with V and J assigned. Such tables are incomplete; in checked studies, under half of the missing clones stem from an unresolved V gene, and the remainder is unexplained. That table supplies the V and J calls and clone size; D and trimming were determined from the DNA. Present in this sample are some 390,000 clones, about 89% of which were seen just once. The ten most abundant clones make up under 2% of the sample.

The sample is drawn from a study of Ad26.COV2.S vaccination and SARS-CoV-2 variants (dated by TCRdb to about 2021). In the study overall: Donors in the vaccine arm were drawn from COV1001, a phase I-IIa trial of Ad26.COV2.S in healthy adults that was multicentre, randomized, double-blind and placebo-controlled. Ad26.COV2.S was administered intramuscularly at 5 x 10^10 or 1 x 10^11 viral particles, either as a single shot or as two shots given 56 days apart. TCRbeta repertoire sequencing served as the tool for gauging how specific and how broad the SARS-CoV-2-reactive T cell receptors were following Ad26.COV2.S vaccination. A total of around 32 samples were included in the TCR-sequenced set, comprising about 20 Ad26.COV2.S vaccine recipients, 5 placebo recipients and 8 SARS-CoV-2 convalescent individuals. Participants in the trial were split at random into five groups of five each, receiving low-dose or high-dose Ad26.COV2.S once or twice, or else placebo on both occasions. Throughout the experiments and outcome assessment, investigators stayed blinded to trial group allocation.

Beyond this particular receptor, the publication reports: Non-spike TCR breadth was comparable between vaccine and placebo recipients, consistent with the vaccine containing only spike. Ad26.COV2.S recipients had higher spike-specific TCR breadth than placebo recipients (P = 0.0014). After vaccination, spike-specific CD8+ and CD4+ T cell responses were reported to show substantial breadth. The study lacked the statistical power to compare responses across vaccine doses or regimens. It was noted by the authors that total T cell responses may have been underestimated by the TCR breadth and depth analyses.

The sequences come from peripheral blood, collected in a trial of Ad26.COV2.S vaccine versus placebo. The receptor's source is a person aged 18 to 65 who received the Ad26.COV2.S COVID-19 vaccine or a placebo. The V and J segments used are TRBV9 and TRBJ2-1, with TRBD2 tentatively as D gene (5 bases match). The DNA is as follows: TGTGCCAGCAGCCAAAAACTAGGGTTAAGCTACAATGAGCAGTTCTTC. Its amino acids are CASSQKLGLSYNEQFF.